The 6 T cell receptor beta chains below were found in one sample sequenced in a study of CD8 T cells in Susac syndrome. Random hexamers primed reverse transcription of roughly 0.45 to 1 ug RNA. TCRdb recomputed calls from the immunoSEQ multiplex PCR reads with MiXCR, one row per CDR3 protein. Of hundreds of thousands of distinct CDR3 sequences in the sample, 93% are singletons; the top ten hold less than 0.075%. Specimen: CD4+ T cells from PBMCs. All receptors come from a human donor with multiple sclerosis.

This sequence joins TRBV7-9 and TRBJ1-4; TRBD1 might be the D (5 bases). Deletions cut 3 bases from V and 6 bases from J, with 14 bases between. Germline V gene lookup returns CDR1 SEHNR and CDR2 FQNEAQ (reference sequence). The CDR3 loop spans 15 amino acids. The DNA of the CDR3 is TGTGCCAGCAGCTTTAGTGCCGCGGGGCATGAAAAACTGTTTTTT. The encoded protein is CASSFSAAGHEKLFF.

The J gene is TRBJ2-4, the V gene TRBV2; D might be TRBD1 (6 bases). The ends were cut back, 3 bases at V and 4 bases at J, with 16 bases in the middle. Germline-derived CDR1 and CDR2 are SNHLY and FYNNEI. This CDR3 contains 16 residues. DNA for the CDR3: TGTGCCAGCAGTGACAGGGGTCAGGGTACGAAAAACATTCAGTACTTC. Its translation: CASSDRGQGTKNIQYF.

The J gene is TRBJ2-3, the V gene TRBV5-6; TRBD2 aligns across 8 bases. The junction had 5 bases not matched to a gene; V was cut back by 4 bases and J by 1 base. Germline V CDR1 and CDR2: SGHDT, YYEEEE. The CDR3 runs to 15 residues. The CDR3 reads CASSRVTSGTDTQYF. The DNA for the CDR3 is TGTGCCAGCAGCCGCGTGACTAGCGGCACAGATACGCAGTATTTT.

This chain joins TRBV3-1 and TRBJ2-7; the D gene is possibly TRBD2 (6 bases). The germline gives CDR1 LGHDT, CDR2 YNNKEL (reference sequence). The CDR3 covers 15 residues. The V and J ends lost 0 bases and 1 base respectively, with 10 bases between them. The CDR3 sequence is CASSQDSRGSYEQYF. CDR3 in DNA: TGTGCCAGCAGCCAAGATTCGCGGGGATCCTACGAGCAGTACTTC.

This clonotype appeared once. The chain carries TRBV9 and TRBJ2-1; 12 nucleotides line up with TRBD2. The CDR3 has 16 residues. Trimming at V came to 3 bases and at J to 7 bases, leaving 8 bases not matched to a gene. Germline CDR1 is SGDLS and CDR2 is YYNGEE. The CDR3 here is CASSDQLAGGWNEQFF. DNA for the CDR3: TGTGCCAGCAGCGACCAACTAGCGGGAGGTTGGAATGAGCAGTTCTTC.

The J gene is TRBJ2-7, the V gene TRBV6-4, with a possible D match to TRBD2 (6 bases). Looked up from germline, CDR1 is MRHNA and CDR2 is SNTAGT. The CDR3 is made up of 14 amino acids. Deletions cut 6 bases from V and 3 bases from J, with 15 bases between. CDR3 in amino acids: CASRGTGTFYEQYV. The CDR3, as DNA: TGTGCCAGCAGGGGGACCGGGACTTTCTACGAGCAGTACGTC.